These 16 T cell receptor beta chains were all obtained from the same sample, sequenced in a study of T cell clonality in common variable immunodeficiency. Repertoires were generated with immunoSEQ multiplex PCR, while TCRdb's copy carries only in-frame clones and drops some. The sample includes 40,000 to 50,000 clones, none of them occurring once. Sequencing was done on a sample of peripheral blood mononuclear cells. These receptor sequences come from a person between 18 and 75 years old in good health.

The table lists this clone with a few counts. The CDR3 end lies 3 residues beyond the end of the read and is filled in from the germline J gene. The chain has TRBV19 and TRBJ1-4; 8 bases line up with TRBD1. Germline lookup yields CDR1 LNHDA and CDR2 SQIVND (reference sequence). This CDR3 spans 15 amino acids. CDR3 residues: CASSISTGGNSPLFF. The CDR3 bases that were read are TGTGCCAGTAGTATTAGTACAGGGGGTAATTCACCA.

This clone was picked up many times. The read stops 3 residues short of the end of the CDR3; the missing end is completed from the germline J gene. The chain links TRBV11-2 to TRBJ1-2; D remains ambiguous. Germline V gene data show CDR1 as SGHAT and CDR2 as FQNNGV. This CDR3 region has 12 residues. The CDR3 here is CASSSLLGGYTF. The CDR3 DNA, read in part, is TGTGCCAGCAGCTCCCTACTAGGGGGC.

This clone occurred many times. The read comes to an end 3 residues before the CDR3 does, leaving the germline J gene to fill in the end. This chain uses TRBV7-8 with TRBJ1-4; D gene unclear. Trimming cost V 8 bases and J 1 base, with 14 bases left between them. The CDR3 runs to 15 residues. Germline assignment: CDR1 SGHVS and CDR2 FQNEAQ. CDR3 sequence reads: CASLREPGTNEKLFF. The sequenced part of the CDR3 DNA is TGTGCCAGCCTGCGCGAACCGGGAACTAATGAAAAA.

This clone has a count of ten or more. CDR3 DNA, as far as it was read: TGCAGCGCTACGGGACAGAACTACGAG. Its translation is CSATGQNYE. The full CDR3 sequence reads CSATGQNYEQYF. V gene TRBV29-1 combines with J gene TRBJ2-7; 7 bases map to TRBD1. The read terminates 3 residues ahead of where the CDR3 ends, so the germline J gene completes it. The J segment lost 3 bases and the V segment lost 7 bases, leaving 6 bases of the junction unmatched. There are 12 residues in the CDR3. Looked up from germline, CDR1 is SQVTM and CDR2 is ANQGSEA.

Of note for this clone: The CDR3 end is not reached by the read, which stops 3 residues before it; the germline J gene fills it in. The chain recombines TRBV7-9 with TRBJ2-3; 9 bases fit TRBD1. CDR1 is SEHNR, CDR2 FQNEAQ, per germline (reference sequence). The CDR3 length is 15 residues. CDR3 region: CASSSWTGVKEAQYF. CDR3 bases read: TGTGCCAGCAGCAGTTGGACAGGGGTGAAAGAGGCG.

There are many counts of this clone. The read terminates 3 residues before the CDR3 end, so the remaining end is supplied by the germline J gene. The J gene is TRBJ2-3, the V gene TRBV10-3; perhaps TRBD1 as D (6 bases). This CDR3 has 15 residues. The V end was cut by 5 bases, the J end by 0 bases, with 12 bases between. Per germline, CDR1 ENHRY and CDR2 SYGVKD. Incomplete CDR3 DNA: TGTGCCATCAGTCTCCGACAGGCTAGCACAGATACG. This gives the protein CAISLRQASTDT. The complete CDR3 sequence is CAISLRQASTDTQYF.

This clone was seen only a few times. A much larger clone lies one base from this, so it may be a read error. The read gets to within 3 residues of the CDR3 end, and the germline J gene fills in the rest. In the same sample, other DNA sequences code for this CDR3. The chain recombines TRBV13 with TRBJ1-1; 11 nucleotides match TRBD1. CDR1 is PRHDT, CDR2 FYEKMQ, per germline (reference sequence). The CDR3 spans 16 residues. The covered CDR3 bases are TGCGCCAGCAGCTTAGGGACAGGGGGTTGGAGCACTGAA. It specifies CASSLGTGGWSTE. The entire CDR3 protein is CASSLGTGGWSTEAFF.

At least ten counts were recorded for this clone. The read terminates 3 residues ahead of where the CDR3 ends, so the germline J gene completes it. V usage is TRBV4-2 and J usage is TRBJ1-1; D might be TRBD1 (5 bases). The V gene's germline CDR1 is LGHNA and CDR2 YNFKEQ. V lost 0 bases and J 5 bases, leaving 10 bases between the germline ends. CDR3 size: 14 residues. The part of the CDR3 DNA that was read is TGTGCCAGCAGCCAAGAGGTACGACAGACTGAA. Protein product: CASSQEVRQTE. The whole CDR3 sequence reads CASSQEVRQTEAFF.

This clone showed up many times. The read ends 3 residues before the CDR3 terminus; that terminus is restored from the germline J gene. The chain employs TRBV4-1 and TRBJ2-5, with 13 bases identical to TRBD2. J was trimmed by 5 bases and V by 3 bases; bases with no gene match: 9. The CDR3 spans 17 residues. The germline V gene encodes CDR1 MGHRA and CDR2 YSYEKL. CDR3 in amino acids: CASSQQLAGGSEETQYF. Partial CDR3 DNA: TGCGCCAGCAGCCAGCAACTAGCGGGGGGGTCGGAGGAGACC.

This clone came up many times. The CDR3 extends 3 residues past the end of the read, so its final part is completed from the germline J gene. V gene TRBV2 combines with J gene TRBJ1-5; maybe TRBD1 (5 bases). V lost 4 bases to trimming and J lost 4 bases, with 11 bases between them. This CDR3 comprises 14 residues. Germline CDR1 is SNHLY and CDR2 is FYNNEI. CDR3 protein: CASSVERGNQPQHF. The covered CDR3 bases are TGTGCCAGCAGTGTGGAACGGGGGAATCAGCCC. Together with reference TRBV2 and TRBJ1-5, the CDR3 gives the full variable domain: EPEVTQTPSHQVTQMGQEVILRCVPISNHLYFYWYRQILGQKVEFLVSFYNNEISEKSEIFDDQFSVERPDGSNFTLKIRSTKLEDSAMYFCASSVERGNQPQHFGDGTRLSIL.

This clone was seen ten or more times. The observed sequence ends 3 residues before the CDR3 terminus, with the missing tail filled in from the germline J gene. This chain uses TRBV29-1 with TRBJ2-1, with D perhaps matching TRBD1 (6 bases). Germline loops: CDR1 SQVTM, CDR2 ANQGSEA. Trimming removed 8 bases from V and 7 bases from J, with 24 bases in between. CDR3 length equals 15 residues. Incomplete CDR3 DNA: TGCAGCTCGAGCCACAGGGATGGAGGACCAAATGAG. Translation gives CSSSHRDGGPNE. The CDR3 as a whole reads CSSSHRDGGPNEQFF.

In its sample, this clone was seen many times. Coverage ceases 3 residues before the CDR3 finishes, and the germline J gene fills in the end. The V call is TRBV20-1, the J call TRBJ1-2; possible D gene TRBD1, 6 bases. Trimming took 0 bases from V and 2 from J, leaving 10 bases between them. This CDR3 is built from 14 residues. Germline values: CDR1 DFQATT, CDR2 SNEGSKA (reference sequence). CDR3 region: CSARDTGNNYGYTF. The CDR3 bases that were read are TGCAGTGCTAGAGACACAGGGAACAACTATGGC.

This clone has ten or more counts. The read gets to within 3 residues of the CDR3 end, and the germline J gene fills in the rest. The gene calls are TRBV20-1 and TRBJ2-5, with D tentatively TRBD2 (6 bases). This CDR3 contains 13 residues. In germline, CDR1 is DFQATT, CDR2 SNEGSKA (reference sequence). The V gene lost 7 bases and the J gene lost 5 bases, with 17 bases spanning the gap. Here the CDR3 reads CSVRLTRKETQYF. The CDR3 DNA, read in part, is TGCAGTGTCCGCCTGACTAGAAAGGAGACC.

This clone occurred many times. The read is 3 residues too short to cover the CDR3 end, so that end is filled in from the germline J gene. The chain joins TRBV20-1 to TRBJ2-7; D perhaps matches TRBD2 (6 bases). V lost 0 bases to trimming and J lost 3 bases, with 18 bases between them. This CDR3 is 16 amino acids long. Germline CDR1 and CDR2: DFQATT and SNEGSKA (reference sequence). Here the CDR3 reads CSARDPEGTLGYEQYF. The CDR3 bases that were read are TGCAGTGCTAGAGATCCGGAGGGTACCCTGGGCTACGAG.

This clone has a count of ten or more. Read data end 3 residues before the CDR3 end; the end is taken from the germline J gene. The chain has TRBV9 and TRBJ2-5, with 7 positions matching TRBD1. The germline V gene encodes CDR1 SGDLS and CDR2 YYNGEE. This CDR3 is built from 14 residues. Germline trimming cut 3 bases from V and 2 bases from J; bases unmatched to any gene: 4. CDR3 bases read: TGTGCCAGCAGCGCAGGACAGGAACAAGAGACC. Amino acid sequence: CASSAGQEQET. In full, the CDR3 reads CASSAGQEQETQYF.

This clone has ten or more counts. Read sequence stops 3 residues before the CDR3 end, and the germline J gene provides the missing end. The rearrangement links TRBV19 to TRBJ2-1; 10 nucleotides match TRBD1. Per germline, CDR1 LNHDA and CDR2 SQIVND (reference sequence). The CDR3 runs to 14 residues. V shed 5 bases and J 5 bases; nucleotides not matched to a gene: 3. CDR3 sequence reads: CASSLGTGDNEQFF. CDR3 DNA (partial): TGTGCCAGTAGTCTAGGGACAGGGGACAATGAG.